Sequencing of this T cell receptor beta chain was carried out in a study of early T cells in non-severe SARS-CoV-2 infection. On the study more broadly: The chains were unpaired, and the sequenced material was bulk RNA from unsorted whole blood.

The CDR3 has 14 residues. Trimming stripped 7 bases from V and 5 bases from J, with 17 bases between. Per the germline V gene, CDR1 is MNHEY and CDR2 is SMNVEV (reference sequence). Overall study results and limits: VDJdb matching favored anti-spike CD8 responses, missing private and CD4 specificities.

This clonotype showed up many times. What it recognizes is unknown. In the library, individual cDNA molecules carried attached unique molecular identifiers. Via MiXCR, TCRdb re-called the 5' RACE reads, giving one row per CDR3 protein. This sample has 35,000 to 50,000 distinct CDR3 sequences; 5% to 6.5% occur once, and the top ten carry roughly 8.2%. V gene TRBV27 combines with J gene TRBJ2-5; no firm D call. Source: whole blood, taken at baseline. This clonotype was obtained from an adult who was a healthcare worker with PCR-confirmed SARS-CoV-2 infection or an uninfected control (not recorded which). This chain's CDR3 is CASKRVGSAETQYF. CDR3 in DNA: TGTGCCAGCAAACGTGTGGGGTCGGCGGAGACCCAGTACTTC.